This T cell receptor (beta chain) is drawn from a study of blood T cell repertoires in COVID-19. Study summary: Researchers got acute and convalescent COVID-19 samples from the United States, Italy and Spain. PBMCs, B-cell-depleted T cells, or T cells were the source of the cDNA or gDNA that made up the material.

V was clipped by 4 bases and J by 4 bases; unmatched bases: 9. The germline gives CDR1 SGDLS, CDR2 YYNGEE. This CDR3 is built from 15 residues. Original processing notes: It was from reference gene primer amplification that nucleated cell counts were estimated. Sequenced by immunoSEQ multiplex PCR; TCRdb stores in-frame clones only, minus some. The DNA was the basis for D and trimming; V, J and clone size are from that table. In the table there are about 37,000 clones, roughly nine tenths of which are singletons. The chain recombines TRBV9 with TRBJ1-1, with 8 bases lining up with TRBD1. Sequencing was done on a sample of peripheral blood. The sequence came from a woman aged 25 to 39 in a cohort sampled during active COVID-19. CDR3 sequence (DNA): TGTGCCAGCAGCCCCCCGGACAGGGAGGGCACTGAAGCTTTCTTT. Translating it yields CASSPPDREGTEAFF.